This T cell receptor (beta chain) originates from a study of blood T cell repertoires in COVID-19. Clones were sequenced by immunoSEQ multiplex PCR, and TCRdb holds only the in-frame ones, with some missing. This table holds some 390,000 clones, 85% to 90% found once. CDR1 is SNHLY and CDR2 is FYNNEI in the germline V gene. The CDR3 consists of 16 residues. The J segment lost 3 bases and the V segment lost 4 bases, leaving 7 bases of the junction unmatched. The receptor's source is a man aged 25-45 years who had recovered from COVID-19. Input material: PBMCs or T cells enriched from blood (not recorded which). The rearrangement uses TRBV2 and TRBJ1-4, with TRBD1 identical over 8 bases. CDR3 in amino acids: CASSGRTGPANEKLFF. Written as DNA, the CDR3 is TGTGCCAGCAGTGGGAGGACAGGGCCAGCTAATGAAAAACTGTTTTTT.